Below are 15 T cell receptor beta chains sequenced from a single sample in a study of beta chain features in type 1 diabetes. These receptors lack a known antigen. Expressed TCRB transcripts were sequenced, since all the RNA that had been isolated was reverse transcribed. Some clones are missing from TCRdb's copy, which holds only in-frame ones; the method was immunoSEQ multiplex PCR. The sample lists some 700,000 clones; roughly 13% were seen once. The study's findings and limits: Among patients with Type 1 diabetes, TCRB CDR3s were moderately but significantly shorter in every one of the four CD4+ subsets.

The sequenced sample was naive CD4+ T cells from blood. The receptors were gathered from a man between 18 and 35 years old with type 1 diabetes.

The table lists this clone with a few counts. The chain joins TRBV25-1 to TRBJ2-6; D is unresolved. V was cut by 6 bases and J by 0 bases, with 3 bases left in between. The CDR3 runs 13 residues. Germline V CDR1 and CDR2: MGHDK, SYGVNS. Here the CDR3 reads CASRASGANVLTF. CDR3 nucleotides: TGTGCCAGCAGGGCCTCTGGGGCCAACGTCCTGACTTTC.

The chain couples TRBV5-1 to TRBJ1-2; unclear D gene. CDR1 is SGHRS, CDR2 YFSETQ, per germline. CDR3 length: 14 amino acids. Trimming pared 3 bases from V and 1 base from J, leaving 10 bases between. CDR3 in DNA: TGCGCCAGCAGCTCTACGACACTTAACTATGGCTACACCTTC. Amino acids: CASSSTTLNYGYTF.

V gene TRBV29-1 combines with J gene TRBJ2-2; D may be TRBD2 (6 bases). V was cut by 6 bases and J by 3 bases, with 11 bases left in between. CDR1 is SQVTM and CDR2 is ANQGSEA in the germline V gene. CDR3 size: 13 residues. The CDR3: CSVGSGDTGELFF. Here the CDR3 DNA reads TGCAGCGTGGGTTCGGGGGACACCGGGGAGCTGTTTTTT.

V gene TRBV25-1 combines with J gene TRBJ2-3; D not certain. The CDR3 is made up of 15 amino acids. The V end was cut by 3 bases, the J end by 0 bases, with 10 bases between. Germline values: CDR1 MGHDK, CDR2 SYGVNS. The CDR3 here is CASSEDYLSTDTQYF. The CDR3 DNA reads TGTGCCAGCAGTGAGGATTACCTGAGCACAGATACGCAGTATTTT.

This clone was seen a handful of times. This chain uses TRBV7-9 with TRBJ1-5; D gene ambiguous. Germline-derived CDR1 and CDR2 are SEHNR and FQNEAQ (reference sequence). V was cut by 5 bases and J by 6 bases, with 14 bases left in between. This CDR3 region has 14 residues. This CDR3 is CASSHLGSGQPQHF. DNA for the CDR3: TGTGCCAGCAGCCATCTGGGGTCCGGTCAGCCCCAGCATTTT. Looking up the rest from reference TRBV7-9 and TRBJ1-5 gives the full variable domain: DTGVSQNPRHKITKRGQNVTFRCDPISEHNRLYWYRQTLGQGPEFLTYFQNEAQLEKSRLLSDRFSAERPKGSFSTLEIQRTEQGDSAMYLCASSHLGSGQPQHFGDGTRLSIL.

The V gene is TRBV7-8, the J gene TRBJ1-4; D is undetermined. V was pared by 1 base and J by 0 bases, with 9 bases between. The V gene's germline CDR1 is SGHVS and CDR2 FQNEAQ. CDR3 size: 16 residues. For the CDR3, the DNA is TGTGCCAGCAGCTTAGAGTGGACCGCAACTAATGAAAAACTGTTTTTT. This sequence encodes CASSLEWTATNEKLFF.

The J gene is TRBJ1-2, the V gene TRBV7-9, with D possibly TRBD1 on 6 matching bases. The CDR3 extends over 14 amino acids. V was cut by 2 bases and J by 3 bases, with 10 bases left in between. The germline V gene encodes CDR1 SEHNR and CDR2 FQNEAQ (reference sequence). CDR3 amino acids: CASSLSGEDYGYTF. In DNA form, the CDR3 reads TGTGCCAGCAGCTTATCAGGGGAGGACTATGGCTACACCTTC.

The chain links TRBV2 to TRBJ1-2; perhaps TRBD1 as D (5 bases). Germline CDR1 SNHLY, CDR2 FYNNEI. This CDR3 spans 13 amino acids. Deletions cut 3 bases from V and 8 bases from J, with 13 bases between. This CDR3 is CASSDEGEGGYTF. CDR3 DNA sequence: TGTGCCAGCAGTGATGAAGGGGAGGGAGGCTACACCTTC. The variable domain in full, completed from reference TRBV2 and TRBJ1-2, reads EPEVTQTPSHQVTQMGQEVILRCVPISNHLYFYWYRQILGQKVEFLVSFYNNEISEKSEIFDDQFSVERPDGSNFTLKIRSTKLEDSAMYFCASSDEGEGGYTFGSGTRLTVV.

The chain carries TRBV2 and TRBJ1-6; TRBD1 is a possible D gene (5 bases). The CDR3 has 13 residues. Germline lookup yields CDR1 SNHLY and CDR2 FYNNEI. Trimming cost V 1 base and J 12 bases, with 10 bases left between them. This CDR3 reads CASSEGRELPLHF. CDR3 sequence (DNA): TGTGCCAGCAGTGAAGGCAGGGAGCTACCCCTCCACTTT.

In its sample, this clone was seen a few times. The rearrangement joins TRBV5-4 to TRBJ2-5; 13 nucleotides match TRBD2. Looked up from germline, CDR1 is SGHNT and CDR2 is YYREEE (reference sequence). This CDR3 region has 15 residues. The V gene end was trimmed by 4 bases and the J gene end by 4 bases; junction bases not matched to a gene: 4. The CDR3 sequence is CASSARLAGGETQYF. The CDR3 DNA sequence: TGTGCCAGCAGCGCCCGACTAGCGGGGGGAGAGACCCAGTACTTC.

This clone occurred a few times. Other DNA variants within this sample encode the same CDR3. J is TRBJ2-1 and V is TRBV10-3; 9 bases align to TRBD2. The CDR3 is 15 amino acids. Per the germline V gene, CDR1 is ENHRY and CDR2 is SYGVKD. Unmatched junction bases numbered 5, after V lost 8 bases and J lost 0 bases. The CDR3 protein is CAIRISGGSYNEQFF. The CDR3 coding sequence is TGTGCCATCCGAATTAGCGGGGGCTCCTACAATGAGCAGTTCTTC.

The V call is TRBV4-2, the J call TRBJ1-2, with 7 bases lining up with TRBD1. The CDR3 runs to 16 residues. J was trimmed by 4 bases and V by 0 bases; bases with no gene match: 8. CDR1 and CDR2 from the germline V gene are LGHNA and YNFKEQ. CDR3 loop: CASSQDPSGQTYGYTF. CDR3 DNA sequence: TGTGCCAGCAGCCAAGATCCCTCGGGACAGACCTATGGCTACACCTTC.

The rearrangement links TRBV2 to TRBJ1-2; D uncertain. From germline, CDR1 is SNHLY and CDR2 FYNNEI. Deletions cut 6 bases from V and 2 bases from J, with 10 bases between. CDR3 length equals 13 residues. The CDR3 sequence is CASRGQLNYGYTF. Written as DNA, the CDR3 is TGTGCCAGCAGAGGTCAGCTGAACTATGGCTACACCTTC. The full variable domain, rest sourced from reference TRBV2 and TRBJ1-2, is EPEVTQTPSHQVTQMGQEVILRCVPISNHLYFYWYRQILGQKVEFLVSFYNNEISEKSEIFDDQFSVERPDGSNFTLKIRSTKLEDSAMYFCASRGQLNYGYTFGSGTRLTVV.

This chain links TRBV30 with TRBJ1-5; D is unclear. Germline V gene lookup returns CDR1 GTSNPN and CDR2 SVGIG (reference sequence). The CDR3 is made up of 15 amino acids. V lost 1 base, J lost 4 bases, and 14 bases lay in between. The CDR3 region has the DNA TGTGCCTGGAGTGGACCGGCAACAGAAAATCAGCCCCAGCATTTT. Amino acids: CAWSGPATENQPQHF.

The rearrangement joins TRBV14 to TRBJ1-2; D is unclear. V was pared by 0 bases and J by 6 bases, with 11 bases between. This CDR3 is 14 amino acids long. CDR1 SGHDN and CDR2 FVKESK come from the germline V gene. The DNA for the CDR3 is TGTGCCAGCAGCCAAGACAGGAAGGGCCATGGCTACACCTTC. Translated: CASSQDRKGHGYTF. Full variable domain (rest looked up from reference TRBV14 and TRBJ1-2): EAGVTQFPSHSVIEKGQTVTLRCDPISGHDNLYWYRRVMGKEIKFLLHFVKESKQDESGMPNNRFLAERTGGTYSTLKVQPAELEDSGVYFCASSQDRKGHGYTFGSGTRLTVV.